The 28 T cell receptor beta chains given below trace back to one sample, sequenced in a study of spatial heterogeneity in lung cancer. The time point here: sample taken at primary tumor resection. TCRdb re-called the 5' RACE reads with MiXCR, one entry per CDR3 protein. Here the sample spans fewer than 40,000 distinct CDR3 sequences, roughly 8% being singletons. The sequences come from PBMCs, collected at surgery. The receptors shown here come from a male donor with early-stage non-small cell lung cancer.

This clonotype has a count of ten or more. The chain uses TRBV7-9 and TRBJ2-3; TRBD2 might be the D (7 bases). Trimming removed 2 bases from V and 1 base from J, with 16 bases in between. The CDR3 spans 17 residues. The germline gives CDR1 SEHNR, CDR2 FQNEAQ (reference sequence). Here the CDR3 reads CASSLCSGGRCTDTQYF. CDR3 DNA: TGTGCCAGCAGCTTATGTTCGGGGGGCCGATGCACAGATACGCAGTATTTT.

This clonotype showed up just a few times. The chain links TRBV5-1 to TRBJ2-7; TRBD1 matches at 7 bases. The CDR3 is made up of 15 amino acids. The germline gives CDR1 SGHRS, CDR2 YFSETQ. J was trimmed by 4 bases and V by 0 bases; bases with no gene match: 7. CDR3 DNA: TGCGCCAGCAGCTTGGCCGCGACAGGGTTATACGAGCAGTACTTC. Translated: CASSLAATGLYEQYF.

This clonotype was recorded many times. The rearrangement links TRBV7-8 to TRBJ2-5; 11 bases line up with TRBD2. Germline CDR1 and CDR2: SGHVS and FQNEAQ. Trimming cost V 4 bases and J 9 bases; bases outside gene matches: 7. The CDR3 sequence is 14 residues long. CDR3 nucleotides: TGTGCCAGCAGCTGGGTGACTAGCGGGAAACCCCAGTACTTC. Translating it yields CASSWVTSGKPQYF.

This clonotype was recorded a few times. The V gene is TRBV6-2 or TRBV6-3, the J gene TRBJ2-7, with D unresolved. From germline, CDR1 is MNHEY and CDR2 SVGEGT. The CDR3 has 13 residues. V was cut by 4 bases and J by 4 bases, with 11 bases left in between. CDR3 in amino acids: CASSSNRRYEQYV. The CDR3 coding sequence is TGTGCCAGCAGTTCAAATAGACGATACGAGCAGTACGTC.

This clonotype was counted ten times or more. The rearrangement links TRBV20-1 to TRBJ2-5; a weak D match, TRBD1 (6 bases). The CDR3 has 14 residues. In germline, CDR1 is DFQATT, CDR2 SNEGSKA (reference sequence). The V end lost 5 bases, the J end lost 6 bases, and 19 bases lay between the germline ends. CDR3 loop: CSAPPDSTGQTQYF. DNA for the CDR3: TGCAGTGCTCCACCGGACAGCACGGGGCAGACCCAGTACTTC.

In its sample, this clonotype was seen many times. The chain uses TRBV4-2 and TRBJ2-3, with TRBD1 as a possible D gene (6 bases). This CDR3 region has 14 residues. Deletions cut 0 bases from V and 5 bases from J, with 9 bases between. CDR1 LGHNA and CDR2 YNFKEQ come from the germline V gene. The CDR3: CASSQETGRDTQYF. DNA of the CDR3: TGTGCCAGCAGCCAAGAGACAGGACGAGATACGCAGTATTTT.

This clonotype appeared a few times. The rearrangement links TRBV7-9 to TRBJ1-1, with 9 bases identical to TRBD1. The CDR3 loop spans 14 amino acids. The junction had 7 bases not matched to a gene; V was cut back by 5 bases and J by 6 bases. CDR1 is SEHNR, CDR2 FQNEAQ, per germline (reference sequence). CDR3 in DNA: TGTGCCAGCAGCCGGGACAGGGTAGGAGCTGAAGCTTTCTTT. Encoded protein: CASSRDRVGAEAFF.

This clonotype occurred many times. In DNA, the CDR3 is TGTGCCAGTATGGACGGAGGGCTTGATACGCAGTATTTT. Amino acids: CASMDGGLDTQYF. The chain has TRBV7-8 and TRBJ2-3; the D gene is possibly TRBD2 (6 bases). V lost 9 bases and J lost 6, with 16 bases in between. The germline CDR1 and CDR2 sequences are SGHVS and FQNEAQ. The CDR3 has 13 residues.

The rearrangement joins TRBV27 to TRBJ1-6; TRBD1 is a possible D gene (6 bases). The CDR3 is 15 residues long. The germline V gene has CDR1 MNHEY and CDR2 SMNVEV (reference sequence). V lost 0 bases and J 7 bases, leaving 10 bases between the germline ends. DNA for the CDR3: TGTGCCAGCAGTTTATCCACAGGGAGCAATTCACCCCTCCACTTT. As protein: CASSLSTGSNSPLHF.

This clonotype came up many times. Here the CDR3 reads CASTLGQSYTEAFF. CDR3 sequence (DNA): TGTGCCAGCACTCTAGGTCAGAGCTACACTGAAGCTTTCTTT. This chain joins TRBV7-9 and TRBJ1-1; D uncertain. This CDR3 is 14 amino acids long. The V end lost 7 bases, the J end lost 3 bases, and 15 bases lay between the germline ends. Germline V gene lookup returns CDR1 SEHNR and CDR2 FQNEAQ (reference sequence).

There are many counts of this clonotype. The chain recombines TRBV5-1 with TRBJ1-2; 7 positions match TRBD1. The V segment lost 5 bases and the J segment 0 bases; nucleotides outside the gene matches: 13. The CDR3 has 17 amino acids. Germline assignment: CDR1 SGHRS and CDR2 YFSETQ. CDR3 region: CASSFTGTVYTNYGYTF. The CDR3, as DNA: TGCGCCAGCAGTTTCACCGGGACAGTCTATACTAACTATGGCTACACCTTC.

This clonotype was counted ten times or more. This chain connects TRBV29-1 to TRBJ1-1; 8 positions agree with TRBD1. The V segment lost 5 bases and the J segment 0 bases; nucleotides outside the gene matches: 5. Germline-derived CDR1 and CDR2 are SQVTM and ANQGSEA. This CDR3 comprises 14 residues. The CDR3 nucleotides read TGCAGCGTTACTCAGGGGGCACTGAACACTGAAGCTTTCTTT. It yields the protein CSVTQGALNTEAFF.

There are a few counts of this clonotype. The J gene is TRBJ1-1, the V gene TRBV6-2 or TRBV6-3, with 8 positions matching TRBD1. V dropped 5 bases and J dropped 3; count of bases not matched to a gene: 2. Germline V CDR1 and CDR2: MNHEY, SVGEGT. The length of the CDR3 is 13 residues. The DNA of the CDR3 is TGTGCCAGCAGTCCAGGGGGCCACACTGAAGCTTTCTTT. As protein: CASSPGGHTEAFF.

The chain recombines TRBV6-1 with TRBJ1-4; D not resolved. V dropped 8 bases and J dropped 4 bases, with 14 bases sitting between them. Germline V gives CDR1 MNHNS, CDR2 SASEGT. The CDR3 totals 14 residues. The CDR3 DNA sequence: TGTGCCAGCTTAGGACGGATCTTTAATGAAAAACTGTTTTTT. It translates to CASLGRIFNEKLFF.

In its sample, this clonotype is medium-sized. The CDR3 region has the DNA TGTGCCAGCAGCCGACAGGGATGGACCGGGGAGCTGTTTTTT. It yields the protein CASSRQGWTGELFF. This chain connects TRBV6-5 to TRBJ2-2, with 7 nucleotides matching TRBD1. V gave up 6 bases and J gave up 5 bases; unmatched junction bases: 6. CDR3 length: 14 residues. The germline gives CDR1 MNHEY, CDR2 SVGAGI.

The J gene is TRBJ1-5, the V gene TRBV27, with 9 bases lining up with TRBD1. V dropped 7 bases and J dropped 0; count of bases not matched to a gene: 10. The CDR3 is made up of 17 amino acids. The germline gives CDR1 MNHEY, CDR2 SMNVEV (reference sequence). DNA for the CDR3: TGTGCCAGCAAACCGGGACAGGGCGGTATTAGCAATCAGCCCCAGCATTTT. Its protein is CASKPGQGGISNQPQHF.

In this sample, this clonotype turned up once. Here the CDR3 reads CASSFPGRETQYF. In nucleotides, the CDR3 is TGTGCCAGCAGCTTCCCCGGGCGGGAGACCCAGTACTTC. This sequence joins TRBV7-2 and TRBJ2-5; D is uncertain. Germline V gene data show CDR1 as SGHTA and CDR2 as FQGNSA. V gave up 3 bases and J gave up 5 bases, with 10 bases separating them. This CDR3 has 13 residues.

The CDR3 nucleotides are TGTGCCACCAGCAGAGATACAAGAAATTCACCCCTCCACTTT. Its protein is CATSRDTRNSPLHF. The rearrangement joins TRBV15 to TRBJ1-6; D is unclear. The CDR3 runs to 14 residues. Per the germline V gene, CDR1 is LNHNV and CDR2 is YYDKDF (reference sequence). Trimming removed 0 bases at V and 7 bases at J, with 7 bases between.

The chain couples TRBV18 to TRBJ2-1; possibly TRBD2 for D (5 bases). From germline, CDR1 is KGHSH and CDR2 LQKENI. The CDR3 spans 12 residues. V was cut by 3 bases and J by 9 bases, with 9 bases left in between. This chain's CDR3 is CASSPREGEQFF. The CDR3 nucleotides read TGTGCCAGCTCACCTAGAGAGGGTGAGCAGTTCTTC. Full variable domain (remainder filled in from reference TRBV18 and TRBJ2-1): NAGVMQNPRHLVRRRGQEARLRCSPMKGHSHVYWYRQLPEEGLKFMVYLQKENIIDESGMPKERFSAEFPKEGPSILRIQQVVRGDSAAYFCASSPREGEQFFGPGTRLTVL.

This clonotype has ten or more counts. This chain links TRBV9 with TRBJ2-7, with D possibly being TRBD1 or TRBD2 (5 bases each). The CDR3 sequence is 14 residues long. CDR1 is SGDLS, CDR2 YYNGEE, per germline. Between the trimmed V and J ends, which lost 0 bases and 2 bases, there was a span of 9 bases. The CDR3: CASSVGDGPYEQYV. In nucleotides, the CDR3 is TGTGCCAGCAGCGTAGGGGACGGGCCCTACGAGCAGTACGTC.

This clonotype appeared many times. The chain employs TRBV7-2 and TRBJ2-2; tentatively, D is TRBD1 or TRBD2 (5 bases each). The CDR3 consists of 15 residues. The V and J ends lost 1 base and 4 bases respectively, with 10 bases between them. Germline lookup yields CDR1 SGHTA and CDR2 FQGNSA. The CDR3 reads CASSLGSGSTGELFF. The CDR3 nucleotides are TGTGCCAGCAGCTTAGGGTCAGGGAGCACCGGGGAGCTGTTTTTT. The full variable domain, completed using reference TRBV7-2 and TRBJ2-2, is GAGVSQSPSNKVTEKGKDVELRCDPISGHTALYWYRQSLGQGLEFLIYFQGNSAPDKSGLPSDRFSAERTGGSVSTLTIQRTQQEDSAVYLCASSLGSGSTGELFFGEGSRLTVL.

This clonotype was picked up many times. The chain recombines TRBV5-4 with TRBJ1-2, with D maybe TRBD1 (5 bases). The V end lost 1 base, the J end lost 5 bases, and 9 bases lay between the germline ends. The CDR3 is 13 residues long. Looked up from germline, CDR1 is SGHNT and CDR2 is YYREEE (reference sequence). CDR3 protein: CASSLRQSYGYTF. Here the CDR3 DNA reads TGTGCCAGCAGCTTGCGACAGTCTTATGGCTACACCTTC.

In its sample, this clonotype was seen a few times. The CDR3 is CAISRTDSNQPQHF. CDR3 coding DNA: TGTGCCATCAGCCGGACGGATAGCAATCAGCCCCAGCATTTT. The chain has TRBV10-3 and TRBJ1-5; D call uncertain. This CDR3 is 14 amino acids long. Germline V gene data show CDR1 as ENHRY and CDR2 as SYGVKD. V was cut by 6 bases and J by 0 bases, with 9 bases left in between.

V gene TRBV10-2 combines with J gene TRBJ2-5; 10 bases align to TRBD2. The germline V gene has CDR1 WSHSY and CDR2 SAAADI. This CDR3 comprises 16 residues. V lost 4 bases and J lost 1; bases outside the gene matches: 6. CDR3 protein: CASSAERGGSQETQYF. The CDR3 DNA sequence: TGCGCCAGCAGTGCTGAGCGGGGGGGGAGCCAAGAGACCCAGTACTTC.

This clonotype appeared a single time. One base away lies a much larger clone, so this may be a sequencing read error. The chain has TRBV6-2 or TRBV6-3 and TRBJ2-7, with D maybe TRBD1 (6 bases). V was shortened by 7 bases and J by 2 bases, with 15 bases between the two germline ends. This CDR3 comprises 14 residues. The germline CDR1 and CDR2 sequences are MNHEY and SVGEGT. Written as DNA, the CDR3 is TGTGCCAGCAATCCACAGGGAACAGCCTACGAGCAGTACTTC. Translating gives CASNPQGTAYEQYF.

This clonotype was counted between two and nine times. The gene calls are TRBV6-5 and TRBJ2-3; D not resolved. The germline gives CDR1 MNHEY, CDR2 SVGAGI. V was trimmed by 0 bases and J by 2 bases, leaving 9 bases between them. The CDR3 contains 15 residues. The CDR3 loop reads CASSYSGTSTDTQYF. The CDR3 DNA reads as TGTGCCAGCAGTTACTCTGGAACTTCCACAGATACGCAGTATTTT.

This clonotype has more than one count but fewer than ten. The V and J genes are TRBV20-1 and TRBJ2-2; 10 bases are a match to TRBD2. With 2 bases clipped from V and 4 bases from J, the junction kept 7 bases outside the gene matches. Germline assignment: CDR1 DFQATT and CDR2 SNEGSKA (reference sequence). The CDR3 runs to 16 residues. CDR3 residues: CSARPPGLALTGELFF. The CDR3, as DNA: TGCAGTGCTAGACCCCCGGGACTAGCGCTCACCGGGGAGCTGTTTTTT.

About this clonotype itself: The junction and the germline gene differ at one end; a read error may be behind it. The gene calls are TRBV2 and TRBJ2-2, with D tentatively TRBD2 (6 bases). Germline values: CDR1 SNHLY, CDR2 FYNNEI. This CDR3 has 16 residues. The CDR3 bases are TGTGCCAGCAGTGAACGGTCCGCTGCGAACACCGGGGGGCTGTTTTTT. Amino acids: CASSERSAANTGGLFF.